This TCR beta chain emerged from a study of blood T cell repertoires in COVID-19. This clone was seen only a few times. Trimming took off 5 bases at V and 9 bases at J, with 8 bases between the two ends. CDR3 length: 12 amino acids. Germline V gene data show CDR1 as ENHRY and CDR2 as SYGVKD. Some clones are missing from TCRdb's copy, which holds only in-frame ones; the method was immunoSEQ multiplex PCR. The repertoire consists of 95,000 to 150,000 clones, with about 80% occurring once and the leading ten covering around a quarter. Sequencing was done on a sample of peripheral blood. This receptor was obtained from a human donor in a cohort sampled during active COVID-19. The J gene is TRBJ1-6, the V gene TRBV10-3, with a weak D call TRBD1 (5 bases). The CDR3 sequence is CAISQGSSPLHF. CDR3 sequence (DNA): TGTGCCATCAGTCAGGGAAGTTCACCCCTCCACTTT.